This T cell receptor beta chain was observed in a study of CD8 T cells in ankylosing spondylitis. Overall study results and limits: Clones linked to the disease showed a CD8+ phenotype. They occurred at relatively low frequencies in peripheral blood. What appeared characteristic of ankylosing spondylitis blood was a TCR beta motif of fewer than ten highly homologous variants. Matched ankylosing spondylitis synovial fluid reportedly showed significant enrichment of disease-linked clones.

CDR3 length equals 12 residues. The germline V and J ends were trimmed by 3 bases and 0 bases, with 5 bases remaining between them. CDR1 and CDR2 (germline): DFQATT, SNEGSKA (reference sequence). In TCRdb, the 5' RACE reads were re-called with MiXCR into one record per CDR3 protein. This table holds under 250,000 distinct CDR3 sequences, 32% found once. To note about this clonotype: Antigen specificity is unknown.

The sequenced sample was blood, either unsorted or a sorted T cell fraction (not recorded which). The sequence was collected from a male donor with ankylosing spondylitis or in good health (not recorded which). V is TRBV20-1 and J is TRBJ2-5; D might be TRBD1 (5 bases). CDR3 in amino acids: CSARDNQETQYF. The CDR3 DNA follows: TGCAGTGCTAGGGACAACCAAGAGACCCAGTACTTC.